The rows below give T cell receptor beta chains drawn from one sample of a study of identical twins. Using its own MiXCR run on the 5' RACE reads, TCRdb lists one record per CDR3 protein. Altogether some 320,000 distinct CDR3 sequences are present, about 12% being singletons, with the ten largest covering approximately 7.5%. These data were likewise used in another study, on yellow fever vaccine responses in identical twins.

Sequenced: CD8+ T cells sorted from blood. These TCRs come from a woman aged 18-30 years in good health. CDR3s include the opening cysteine and the closing phenylalanine or tryptophan. D genes are given only for firm matches. Only some rows state a clone size, as once, few, many or a class for expanded clones.

clone_size: few
cdr3_length: 16
j_call: TRBJ2-2
v_call: TRBV4-2
d_call: -
cdr3_aa: CASSPRGPANTGELFF
cdr3_nt: TGTGCCAGCAGCCCTAGGGGCCCAGCGAACACCGGGGAGCTGTTTTTT

clone_size: -
cdr3_length: 18
j_call: TRBJ2-7
v_call: TRBV29-1
d_call: TRBD2
cdr3_aa: CSVEARTSGSGVPYEQYF
cdr3_nt: TGCAGCGTTGAAGCCCGGACTAGCGGGAGCGGCGTCCCCTACGAGCAGTACTTC

clone_size: many
cdr3_length: 13
j_call: TRBJ2-3
v_call: TRBV6-5
d_call: -
cdr3_aa: CASSYVSTDTQYF
cdr3_nt: TGTGCCAGCAGTTACGTTAGCACAGATACGCAGTATTTT

clone_size: -
cdr3_length: 19
j_call: TRBJ2-3
v_call: TRBV21-1
d_call: -
cdr3_aa: CASSKGREARFDSTDTQYF
cdr3_nt: TGTGCCAGCAGCAAAGGGCGGGAGGCTCGATTCGATAGCACAGATACGCAGTATTTT

clone_size: few
cdr3_length: 16
j_call: TRBJ2-7
v_call: TRBV6-5
d_call: TRBD2
cdr3_aa: CASSYSGPAGEIEQYF
cdr3_nt: TGTGCCAGCAGTTACTCTGGCCCAGCGGGAGAGATCGAGCAGTACTTC

clone_size: many
cdr3_length: 14
j_call: TRBJ2-1
v_call: TRBV12-3/TRBV12-4
d_call: -
cdr3_aa: CASSFQQGGNEQFF
cdr3_nt: TGTGCCAGCAGTTTCCAGCAGGGGGGGAATGAGCAGTTCTTC

clone_size: few
cdr3_length: 17
j_call: TRBJ2-2
v_call: TRBV24-1
d_call: TRBD1
cdr3_aa: CATSDLNPGQGTGELFF
cdr3_nt: TGTGCCACCAGTGATCTTAATCCGGGACAGGGAACCGGGGAGCTGTTTTTT

clone_size: -
cdr3_length: 14
j_call: TRBJ1-2
v_call: TRBV7-9
d_call: -
cdr3_aa: CASSLGQNLYGYTF
cdr3_nt: TGTGCCAGCAGCTTAGGGCAGAACCTCTATGGCTACACCTTC

clone_size: many
cdr3_length: 13
j_call: TRBJ2-5
v_call: TRBV5-1
d_call: -
cdr3_aa: CASSLWSSETQYF
cdr3_nt: TGCGCCAGCAGCTTGTGGTCTAGTGAGACCCAGTACTTC

clone_size: few
cdr3_length: 17
j_call: TRBJ1-1
v_call: TRBV3-1
d_call: TRBD1
cdr3_aa: CASSQDQGVQRRTEAFF
cdr3_nt: TGTGCCAGCAGCCAAGATCAGGGGGTCCAACGGAGGACTGAAGCTTTCTTT

clone_size: -
cdr3_length: 15
j_call: TRBJ2-3
v_call: TRBV7-8
d_call: TRBD2
cdr3_aa: CAATYDGRAPDTQYF
cdr3_nt: TGTGCCGCCACCTATGACGGGAGGGCGCCAGATACGCAGTATTTT

clone_size: few
cdr3_length: 17
j_call: TRBJ2-5
v_call: TRBV6-5
d_call: -
cdr3_aa: CASSYSPIARLQETQYF
cdr3_nt: TGTGCCAGCAGTTACTCCCCAATCGCCAGGCTCCAAGAGACCCAGTACTTC

clone_size: few
cdr3_length: 12
j_call: TRBJ2-1
v_call: TRBV6-6
d_call: TRBD1
cdr3_aa: CASTPTGAEQFF
cdr3_nt: TGTGCCAGCACCCCGACAGGGGCCGAGCAGTTCTTC

clone_size: -
cdr3_length: 14
j_call: TRBJ2-5
v_call: TRBV7-9
d_call: TRBD2
cdr3_aa: CASSSTGLAETQYF
cdr3_nt: TGTGCCAGCAGCTCAACGGGACTAGCGGAGACCCAGTACTTC

clone_size: few
cdr3_length: 14
j_call: TRBJ2-1
v_call: TRBV27
d_call: TRBD2
cdr3_aa: CASRQLAGYGEQFF
cdr3_nt: TGTGCCAGCCGACAACTAGCGGGATATGGAGAGCAGTTCTTC

clone_size: -
cdr3_length: 12
j_call: TRBJ2-3
v_call: TRBV9
d_call: -
cdr3_aa: CASSENTDTQYF
cdr3_nt: TGTGCCAGCAGCGAGAACACAGATACGCAGTATTTT

clone_size: few
cdr3_length: 9
j_call: TRBJ2-5
v_call: TRBV29-1
d_call: -
cdr3_aa: CSVAGGKYF
cdr3_nt: TGCAGCGTCGCTGGCGGGAAGTACTTC

clone_size: -
cdr3_length: 15
j_call: TRBJ2-1
v_call: TRBV5-1
d_call: -
cdr3_aa: CASSLVLPGYNELFF
cdr3_nt: TGCGCCAGCAGCTTGGTCTTACCGGGGTACAATGAGCTGTTCTTC

clone_size: -
cdr3_length: 15
j_call: TRBJ2-2
v_call: TRBV7-3
d_call: -
cdr3_aa: CASSLSTGNPGELFF
cdr3_nt: TGTGCCAGCAGCTTATCGACGGGCAACCCCGGGGAGCTGTTTTTT

clone_size: few
cdr3_length: 16
j_call: TRBJ2-1
v_call: TRBV5-1
d_call: -
cdr3_aa: CASSLDLGQAYNEQFF
cdr3_nt: TGCGCCAGCAGCTTGGATCTCGGACAAGCCTACAATGAGCAGTTCTTC

clone_size: once
cdr3_length: 15
j_call: TRBJ2-3
v_call: TRBV27
d_call: TRBD2
cdr3_aa: CASSLTGTRGDTQYF
cdr3_nt: TGTGCCAGCAGTTTGACCGGGACTAGGGGAGATACGCAGTATTTT

clone_size: few
cdr3_length: 14
j_call: TRBJ2-1
v_call: TRBV7-9
d_call: TRBD2
cdr3_aa: CASRGRDYYNEQFF
cdr3_nt: TGTGCCAGCAGGGGGCGGGACTATTACAATGAGCAGTTCTTC

clone_size: few
cdr3_length: 12
j_call: TRBJ2-1
v_call: TRBV20-1
d_call: -
cdr3_aa: CSARVEGGRRFF
cdr3_nt: TGCAGTGCTAGAGTCGAGGGGGGGAGGAGGTTCTTC

clone_size: many
cdr3_length: 15
j_call: TRBJ2-5
v_call: TRBV2
d_call: -
cdr3_aa: CASSGAVSPRETQYF
cdr3_nt: TGTGCCAGCAGTGGTGCCGTCTCGCCAAGAGAGACCCAGTACTTC

clone_size: few
cdr3_length: 15
j_call: TRBJ2-1
v_call: TRBV12-3/TRBV12-4
d_call: TRBD1
cdr3_aa: CASSLWDRGFDEQFF
cdr3_nt: TGTGCCAGCAGTTTGTGGGACAGGGGTTTCGATGAGCAGTTCTTC

clone_size: -
cdr3_length: 14
j_call: TRBJ2-4
v_call: TRBV9
d_call: TRBD1
cdr3_aa: CASSEAGTENIQYF
cdr3_nt: TGTGCCAGCAGCGAGGCCGGGACAGAAAACATTCAGTACTTC

clone_size: many
cdr3_length: 12
j_call: TRBJ2-7
v_call: TRBV10-3
d_call: -
cdr3_aa: CAISEADREQYF
cdr3_nt: TGTGCCATCAGTGAGGCGGACCGCGAGCAGTACTTC

clone_size: -
cdr3_length: 14
j_call: TRBJ2-5
v_call: TRBV29-1
d_call: -
cdr3_aa: CSVMGVRREETQYF
cdr3_nt: TGCAGCGTTATGGGGGTCCGTAGGGAAGAGACCCAGTACTTC

clone_size: -
cdr3_length: 16
j_call: TRBJ1-5
v_call: TRBV6-5
d_call: TRBD1
cdr3_aa: CASSYTGTVSNQPQHF
cdr3_nt: TGTGCCAGCAGTTACACAGGGACAGTTAGCAATCAGCCCCAGCATTTT

clone_size: -
cdr3_length: 14
j_call: TRBJ2-1
v_call: TRBV20-1
d_call: TRBD2
cdr3_aa: CSARLAGGNNEQFF
cdr3_nt: TGCAGTGCTCGACTAGCGGGAGGAAACAATGAGCAGTTCTTC

clone_size: -
cdr3_length: 15
j_call: TRBJ2-3
v_call: TRBV11-3
d_call: -
cdr3_aa: CASSSRHSSTDTQYF
cdr3_nt: TGTGCCAGCAGCTCCAGACATTCTAGCACAGATACGCAGTATTTT

clone_size: few
cdr3_length: 14
j_call: TRBJ2-5
v_call: TRBV15
d_call: -
cdr3_aa: CATSNSGGRETQYF
cdr3_nt: TGTGCCACCAGTAACTCGGGCGGGCGGGAGACCCAGTACTTC

clone_size: few
cdr3_length: 15
j_call: TRBJ2-7
v_call: TRBV10-2
d_call: TRBD2
cdr3_aa: CASSAGGRGAYEQYF
cdr3_nt: TGCGCCAGCAGTGCGGGCGGGAGAGGGGCTTACGAGCAGTACTTC

clone_size: -
cdr3_length: 15
j_call: TRBJ2-3
v_call: TRBV5-6
d_call: -
cdr3_aa: CASSPGLISTDTQYF
cdr3_nt: TGTGCCAGCAGCCCGGGACTTATCAGCACAGATACGCAGTATTTT

clone_size: few
cdr3_length: 15
j_call: TRBJ1-1
v_call: TRBV4-1
d_call: -
cdr3_aa: CASSQEPGTNTEAFF
cdr3_nt: TGCGCCAGCAGCCAGGAACCGGGAACGAACACTGAAGCTTTCTTT

clone_size: few
cdr3_length: 19
j_call: TRBJ2-6
v_call: TRBV14
d_call: -
cdr3_aa: CASSQDVSWERSGANVLTF
cdr3_nt: TGTGCCAGCAGCCAAGATGTGTCGTGGGAGAGGTCTGGGGCCAACGTCCTGACTTTC

clone_size: few
cdr3_length: 15
j_call: TRBJ2-5
v_call: TRBV13
d_call: TRBD1
cdr3_aa: CASSLTGTVQETQYF
cdr3_nt: TGTGCCAGCAGCTTAACCGGGACAGTCCAAGAGACCCAGTACTTC

clone_size: few
cdr3_length: 14
j_call: TRBJ2-2
v_call: TRBV20-1
d_call: TRBD2
cdr3_aa: CSAIAGGPVGELFF
cdr3_nt: TGCAGTGCCATAGCGGGAGGGCCTGTCGGGGAGCTGTTTTTT

clone_size: -
cdr3_length: 17
j_call: TRBJ2-5
v_call: TRBV7-8
d_call: TRBD1
cdr3_aa: CASSFDHRGLDQETQYF
cdr3_nt: TGTGCCAGCAGCTTTGACCACAGGGGGCTTGACCAAGAGACCCAGTACTTC

clone_size: many
cdr3_length: 14
j_call: TRBJ2-4
v_call: TRBV15
d_call: TRBD2
cdr3_aa: CATSGGLAKNIQYF
cdr3_nt: TGTGCCACCAGCGGAGGACTAGCTAAAAACATTCAGTACTTC

clone_size: -
cdr3_length: 13
j_call: TRBJ2-2
v_call: TRBV6-1
d_call: -
cdr3_aa: CASSEDDTGELFF
cdr3_nt: TGTGCCAGCAGTGAAGATGACACCGGGGAGCTGTTTTTT

clone_size: few
cdr3_length: 13
j_call: TRBJ2-3
v_call: TRBV29-1
d_call: -
cdr3_aa: CSVVGTITDTQYF
cdr3_nt: TGCAGCGTTGTGGGCACGATCACAGATACGCAGTATTTT

clone_size: -
cdr3_length: 15
j_call: TRBJ2-3
v_call: TRBV7-9
d_call: -
cdr3_aa: CASSLAPVSTDTQYF
cdr3_nt: TGTGCCAGCAGCTTAGCGCCAGTAAGCACAGATACGCAGTATTTT